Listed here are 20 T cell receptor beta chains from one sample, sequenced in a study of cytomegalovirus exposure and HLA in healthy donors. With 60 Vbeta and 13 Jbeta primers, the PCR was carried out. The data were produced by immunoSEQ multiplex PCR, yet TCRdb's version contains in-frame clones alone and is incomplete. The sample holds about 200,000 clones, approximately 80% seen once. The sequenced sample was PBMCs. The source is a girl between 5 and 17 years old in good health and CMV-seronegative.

The CDR3 DNA reads as TGTGCCAGCAGCTTAGGGCGGGGGTCCTACAATGAGCAGTTCTTC. Its translation is CASSLGRGSYNEQFF. This chain connects TRBV7-2 to TRBJ2-1; TRBD2 agrees at 7 bases. V was pared by 1 base and J by 1 base, with 1 base of the junction left unmatched. The CDR3 totals 15 residues. The germline V gene has CDR1 SGHTA and CDR2 FQGNSA.

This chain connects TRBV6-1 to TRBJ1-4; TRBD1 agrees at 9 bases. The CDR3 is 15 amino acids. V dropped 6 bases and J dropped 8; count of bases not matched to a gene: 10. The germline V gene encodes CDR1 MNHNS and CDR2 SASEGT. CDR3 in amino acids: CASRDDRGGQEKLFF. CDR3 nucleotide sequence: TGTGCCAGCAGGGACGACAGGGGGGGACAGGAAAAACTGTTTTTT.

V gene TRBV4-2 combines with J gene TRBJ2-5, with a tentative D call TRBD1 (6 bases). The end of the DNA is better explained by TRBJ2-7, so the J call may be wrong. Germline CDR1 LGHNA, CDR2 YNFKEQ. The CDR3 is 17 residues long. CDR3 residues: CASSHSMAGTTSYEQYF. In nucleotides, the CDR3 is TGTGCCAGCAGCCACTCCATGGCCGGGACAACCTCCTACGAGCAGTACTTC.

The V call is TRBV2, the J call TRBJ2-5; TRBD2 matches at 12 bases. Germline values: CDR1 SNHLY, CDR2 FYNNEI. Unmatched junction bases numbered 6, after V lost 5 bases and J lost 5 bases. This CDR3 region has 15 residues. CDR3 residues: CASSPSGRALETQYF. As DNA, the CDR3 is TGTGCCAGCAGTCCTAGCGGGAGGGCCTTGGAGACCCAGTACTTC.

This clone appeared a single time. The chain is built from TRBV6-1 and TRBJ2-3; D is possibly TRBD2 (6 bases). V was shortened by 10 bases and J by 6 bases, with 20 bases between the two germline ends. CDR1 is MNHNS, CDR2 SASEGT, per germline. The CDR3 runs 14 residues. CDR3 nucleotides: TGTGCCACCAAAACAGATCCAGGGAGGGATACGCAGTATTTT. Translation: CATKTDPGRDTQYF.

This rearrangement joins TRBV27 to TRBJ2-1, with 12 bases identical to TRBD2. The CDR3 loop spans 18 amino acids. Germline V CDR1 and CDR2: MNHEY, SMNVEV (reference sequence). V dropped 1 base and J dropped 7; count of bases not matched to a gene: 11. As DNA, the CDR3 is TGTGCCAGCAGTTTATACTCACTTCGGACTAGCGGGATAAATGAGCAGTTCTTC. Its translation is CASSLYSLRTSGINEQFF.

In DNA, the CDR3 is TGTGCCAGCAGCCACGACCCTCAGCGGGAAACGGGCATTCAGTACTTC. Translating gives CASSHDPQRETGIQYF. The chain carries TRBV4-2 and TRBJ2-4, with 7 positions matching TRBD2. The CDR3 runs 16 residues. Looked up from germline, CDR1 is LGHNA and CDR2 is YNFKEQ. V lost 3 bases, J lost 9 bases, and 14 bases stayed unmatched.

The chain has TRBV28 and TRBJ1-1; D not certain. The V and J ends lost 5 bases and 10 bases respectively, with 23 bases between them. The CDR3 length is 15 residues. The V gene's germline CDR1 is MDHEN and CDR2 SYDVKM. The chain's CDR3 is CASSPPTITESRAFF. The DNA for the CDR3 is TGTGCCAGCAGTCCCCCGACTATCACTGAGTCGCGAGCTTTCTTT. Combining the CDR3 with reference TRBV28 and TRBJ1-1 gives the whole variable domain DVKVTQSSRYLVKRTGEKVFLECVQDMDHENMFWYRQDPGLGLRLIYFSYDVKMKEKGDIPEGYSVSREKKERFSLILESASTNQTSMYLCASSPPTITESRAFFGQGTRLTVV.

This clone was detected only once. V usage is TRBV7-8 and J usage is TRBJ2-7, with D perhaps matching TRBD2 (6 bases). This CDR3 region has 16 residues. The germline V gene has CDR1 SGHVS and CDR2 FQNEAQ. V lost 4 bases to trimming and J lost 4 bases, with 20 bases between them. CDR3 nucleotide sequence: TGTGCCAGCAGCTACCCAGCCGGGAGTACAACATACGAGCAGTACTTC. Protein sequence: CASSYPAGSTTYEQYF.

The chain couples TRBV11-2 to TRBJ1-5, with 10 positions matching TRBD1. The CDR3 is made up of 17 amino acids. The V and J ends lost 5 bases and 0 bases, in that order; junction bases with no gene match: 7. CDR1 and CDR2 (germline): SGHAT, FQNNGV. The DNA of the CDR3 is TGTGCCAGCAGCCCAGGACAGGGGGAATATAGCAATCAGCCCCAGCATTTT. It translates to CASSPGQGEYSNQPQHF.

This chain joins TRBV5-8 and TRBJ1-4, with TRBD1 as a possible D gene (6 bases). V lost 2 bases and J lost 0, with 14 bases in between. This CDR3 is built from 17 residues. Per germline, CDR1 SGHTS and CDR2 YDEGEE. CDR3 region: CASSLGLRQATNEKLFF. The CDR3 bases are TGTGCCAGCAGCTTAGGCCTTCGACAGGCAACTAATGAAAAACTGTTTTTT.

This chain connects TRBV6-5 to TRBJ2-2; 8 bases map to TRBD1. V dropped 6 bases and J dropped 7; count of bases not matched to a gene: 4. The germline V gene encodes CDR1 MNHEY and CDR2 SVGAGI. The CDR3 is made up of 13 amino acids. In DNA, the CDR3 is TGTGCCAGCAGAAGACAGGGGATCGGGGAGCTGTTTTTT. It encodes CASRRQGIGELFF.

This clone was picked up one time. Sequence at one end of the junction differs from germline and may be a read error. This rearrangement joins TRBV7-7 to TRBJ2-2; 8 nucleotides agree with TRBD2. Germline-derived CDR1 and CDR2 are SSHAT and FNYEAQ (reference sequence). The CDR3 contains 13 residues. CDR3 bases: TGTGCTAGCAGCCCGGGGGGGAGCGGGGAGCTGTTTTTT. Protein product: CASSPGGSGELFF.

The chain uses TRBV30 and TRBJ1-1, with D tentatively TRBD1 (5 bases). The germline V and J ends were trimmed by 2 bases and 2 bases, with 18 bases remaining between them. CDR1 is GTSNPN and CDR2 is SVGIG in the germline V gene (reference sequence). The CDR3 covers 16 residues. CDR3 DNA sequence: TGTGCCTGGAGTTGGATGGGGGGGGGAACCAACACTGAAGCTTTCTTT. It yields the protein CAWSWMGGGTNTEAFF.

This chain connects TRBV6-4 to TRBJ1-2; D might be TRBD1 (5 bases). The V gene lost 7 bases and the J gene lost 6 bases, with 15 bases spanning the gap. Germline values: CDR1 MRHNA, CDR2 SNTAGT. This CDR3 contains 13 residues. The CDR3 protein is CASIRPGLNGYTF. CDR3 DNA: TGTGCCAGCATACGACCGGGACTAAATGGCTACACCTTC.

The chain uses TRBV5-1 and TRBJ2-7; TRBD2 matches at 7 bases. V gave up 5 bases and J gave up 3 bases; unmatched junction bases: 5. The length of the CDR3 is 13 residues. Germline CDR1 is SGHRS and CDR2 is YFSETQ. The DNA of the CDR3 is TGCGCCAGCAGTTACGGGGAGGGCTACGAGCAGTACTTC. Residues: CASSYGEGYEQYF.

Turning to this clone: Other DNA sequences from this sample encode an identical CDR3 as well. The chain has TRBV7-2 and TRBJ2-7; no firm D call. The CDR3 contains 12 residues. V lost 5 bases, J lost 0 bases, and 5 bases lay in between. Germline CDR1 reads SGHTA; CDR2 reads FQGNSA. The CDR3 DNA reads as TGTGCCAGCAGCCTGAGCTCCTACGAGCAGTACTTC. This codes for CASSLSSYEQYF.

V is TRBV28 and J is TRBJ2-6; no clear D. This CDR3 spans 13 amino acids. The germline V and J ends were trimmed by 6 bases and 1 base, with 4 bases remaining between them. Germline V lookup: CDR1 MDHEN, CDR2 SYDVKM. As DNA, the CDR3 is TGTGCCAGCAGGCGTTCTGGGGCCAACGTCCTGACTTTC. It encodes CASRRSGANVLTF. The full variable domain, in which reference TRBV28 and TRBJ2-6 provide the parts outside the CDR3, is DVKVTQSSRYLVKRTGEKVFLECVQDMDHENMFWYRQDPGLGLRLIYFSYDVKMKEKGDIPEGYSVSREKKERFSLILESASTNQTSMYLCASRRSGANVLTFGAGSRLTVL.

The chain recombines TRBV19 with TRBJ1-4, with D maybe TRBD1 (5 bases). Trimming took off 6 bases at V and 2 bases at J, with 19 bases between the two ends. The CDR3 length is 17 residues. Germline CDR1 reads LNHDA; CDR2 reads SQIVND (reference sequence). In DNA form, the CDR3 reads TGTGCCAGTAGATATAACCATAAGGGGATCACTAATGAAAAACTGTTTTTT. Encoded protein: CASRYNHKGITNEKLFF.

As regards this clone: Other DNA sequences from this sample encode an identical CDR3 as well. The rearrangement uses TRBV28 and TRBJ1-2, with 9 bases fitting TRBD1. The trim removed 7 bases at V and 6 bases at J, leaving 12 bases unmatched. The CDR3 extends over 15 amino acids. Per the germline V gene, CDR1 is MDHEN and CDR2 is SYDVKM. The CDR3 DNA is TGTGCCAGCACTCCCGGGGGACAGGGTCCCCATGGCTACACCTTC. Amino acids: CASTPGGQGPHGYTF.